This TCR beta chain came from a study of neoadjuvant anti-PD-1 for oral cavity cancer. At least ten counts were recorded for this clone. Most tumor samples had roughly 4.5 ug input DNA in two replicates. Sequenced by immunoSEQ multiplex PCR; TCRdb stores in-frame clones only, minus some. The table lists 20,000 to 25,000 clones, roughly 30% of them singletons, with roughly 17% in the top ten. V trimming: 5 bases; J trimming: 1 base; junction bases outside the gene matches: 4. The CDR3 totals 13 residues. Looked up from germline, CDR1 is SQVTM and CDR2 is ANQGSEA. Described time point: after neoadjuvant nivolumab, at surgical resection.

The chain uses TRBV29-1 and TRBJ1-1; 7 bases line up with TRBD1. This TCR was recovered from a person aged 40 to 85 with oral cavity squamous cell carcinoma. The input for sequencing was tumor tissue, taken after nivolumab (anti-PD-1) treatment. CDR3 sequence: CSVYRDRNTEAFF. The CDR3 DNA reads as TGCAGCGTTTACCGGGACAGGAACACTGAAGCTTTCTTT.